Each of the 2 T cell receptor beta chains below was sequenced from the same sample in a study of tissue T cells after allogeneic stem cell transplantation. Profiling relied on immunoSEQ multiplex PCR, and the TCRdb table lists in-frame clones only, not all of them. This table holds about 43,000 clones, about nine tenths found once. Sample: blood, taken before transplantation. The receptors originated from a woman between 40 and 69 years old who later had graft-versus-host disease after an allogeneic stem cell transplant.

The CDR3 nucleotides are TGTGCCAGCAGTTACGGGACAGGGGTAAGGGGTGAAGCTTTCTTT. Translating it yields CASSYGTGVRGEAFF. This rearrangement joins TRBV6-6 to TRBJ1-1; TRBD1 aligns across 10 bases. The CDR3 totals 15 residues. The V and J ends lost 2 bases and 7 bases, in that order; junction bases with no gene match: 7. In germline, CDR1 is MNHNY, CDR2 SVGAGI (reference sequence).

The chain uses TRBV25-1 and TRBJ2-7; D unresolved. Germline loops: CDR1 MGHDK, CDR2 SYGVNS. Deletions cut 4 bases from V and 7 bases from J, with 8 bases between. The CDR3 length is 11 residues. The CDR3 region is CASSGVGEQYF. In DNA, the CDR3 is TGTGCCAGCAGTGGGGTAGGTGAGCAGTACTTC.